The T cell receptor (beta chain) described here comes from a study of cytomegalovirus exposure and HLA in healthy donors. Study-wide results and limits: The investigators catalogued 164 TCR beta chains as cytomegalovirus-associated. Reportedly, diagnosis of cytomegalovirus status by the classifier showed high specificity and sensitivity.

Regarding this clone: The antigen is not known.

TCRdb's table, derived via immunoSEQ multiplex PCR, lists solely in-frame clones and lacks some. The sample contains around 250,000 clones, about 92% of which appear only once. This clonotype was obtained from a woman aged 30 to 39 in good health and CMV-seronegative. Source material: PBMCs.

CDR3 bases: TGTGCCAGCAGCTGGACAGGGGGCGGGAACGAGCAGTACTTC. Amino acid sequence: CASSWTGGGNEQYF. The chain joins TRBV11-1 to TRBJ2-7; 11 bases fit TRBD1. Trimming cost V 4 bases and J 5 bases; bases outside gene matches: 4. The CDR3 contains 14 residues. Germline CDR1 and CDR2: SGHAT and FQDESV (reference sequence).